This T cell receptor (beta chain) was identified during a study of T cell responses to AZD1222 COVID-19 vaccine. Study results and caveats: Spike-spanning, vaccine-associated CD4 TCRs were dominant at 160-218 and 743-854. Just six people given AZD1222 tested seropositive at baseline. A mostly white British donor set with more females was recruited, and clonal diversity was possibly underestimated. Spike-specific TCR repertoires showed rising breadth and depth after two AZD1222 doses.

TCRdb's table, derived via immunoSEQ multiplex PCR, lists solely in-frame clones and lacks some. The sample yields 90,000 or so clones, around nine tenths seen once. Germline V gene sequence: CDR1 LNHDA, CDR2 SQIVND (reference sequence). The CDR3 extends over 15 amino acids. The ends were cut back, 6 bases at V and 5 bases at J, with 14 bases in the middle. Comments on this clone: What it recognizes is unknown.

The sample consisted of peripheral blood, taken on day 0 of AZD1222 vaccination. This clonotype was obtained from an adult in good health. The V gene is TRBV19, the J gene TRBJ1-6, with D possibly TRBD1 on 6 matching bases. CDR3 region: CASSLPGQHNSPLHF. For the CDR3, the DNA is TGTGCCAGTAGCCTTCCGGGACAACATAATTCACCCCTCCACTTT.